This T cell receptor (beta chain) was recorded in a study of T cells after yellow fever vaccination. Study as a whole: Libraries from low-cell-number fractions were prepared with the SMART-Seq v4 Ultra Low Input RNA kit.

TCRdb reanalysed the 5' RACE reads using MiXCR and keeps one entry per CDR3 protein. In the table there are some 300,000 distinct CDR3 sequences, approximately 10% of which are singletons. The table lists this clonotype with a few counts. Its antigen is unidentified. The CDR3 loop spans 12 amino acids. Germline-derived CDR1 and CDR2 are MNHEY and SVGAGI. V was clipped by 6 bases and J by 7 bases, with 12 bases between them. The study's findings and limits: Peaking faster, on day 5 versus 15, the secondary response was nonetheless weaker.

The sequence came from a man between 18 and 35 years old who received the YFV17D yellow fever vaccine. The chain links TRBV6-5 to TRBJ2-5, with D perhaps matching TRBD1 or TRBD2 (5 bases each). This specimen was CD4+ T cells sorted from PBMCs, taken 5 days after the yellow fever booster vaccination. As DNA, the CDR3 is TGTGCCAGCAGCCGCAGTGGGGGGACCCAGTACTTC. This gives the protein CASSRSGGTQYF.